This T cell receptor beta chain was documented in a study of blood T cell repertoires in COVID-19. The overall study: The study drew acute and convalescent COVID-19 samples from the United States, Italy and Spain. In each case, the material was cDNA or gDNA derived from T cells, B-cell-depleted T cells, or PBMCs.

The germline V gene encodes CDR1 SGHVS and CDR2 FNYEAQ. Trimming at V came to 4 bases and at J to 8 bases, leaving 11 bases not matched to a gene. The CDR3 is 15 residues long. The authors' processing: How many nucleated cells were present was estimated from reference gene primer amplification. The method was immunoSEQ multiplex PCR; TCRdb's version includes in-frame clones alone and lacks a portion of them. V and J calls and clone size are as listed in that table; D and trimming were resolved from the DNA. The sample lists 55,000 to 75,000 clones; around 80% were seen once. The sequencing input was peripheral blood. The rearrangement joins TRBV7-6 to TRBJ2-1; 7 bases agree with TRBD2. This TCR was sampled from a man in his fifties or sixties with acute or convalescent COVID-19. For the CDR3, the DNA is TGTGCCAGCAGCTCCCTTGGGCGGGAGAGCGATGAGCAGTTCTTC. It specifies CASSSLGRESDEQFF.